This T cell receptor (beta chain) was observed in a study of CD8 T cells in ankylosing spondylitis. Notes on this clonotype: Its antigen is unidentified.

Germline loops: CDR1 MNHEY, CDR2 SMNVEV (reference sequence). Trimming cost V 3 bases and J 3 bases, with 3 bases left between them. The CDR3 runs 12 residues. MiXCR, applied by TCRdb to the 5' RACE reads, yields one record per CDR3 protein. The sample has around 250,000 distinct CDR3 sequences; roughly 32% are singletons. Whole-study findings and limits: A motif of fewer than ten highly homologous TCR beta variants was seen as apparently characteristic of ankylosing spondylitis blood. The disease-linked clones had a CD8+ phenotype and low blood frequencies.

The sequenced sample was blood, either unsorted or a sorted T cell fraction (not recorded which). The chain employs TRBV27 and TRBJ1-5; D is unclear. The clonotype was recovered from a male donor with ankylosing spondylitis or in good health (not recorded which). CDR3 amino acids: CASSFPNQPQHF. The CDR3 DNA sequence: TGTGCCAGCAGTTTCCCCAATCAGCCCCAGCATTTT.